The rows below give T cell receptor beta chains drawn from one sample of a study of T cells after yellow fever vaccination. TCRdb re-derived calls from the 5' RACE reads in MiXCR, one entry per CDR3 protein. This sample has 250,000 to 400,000 distinct CDR3 sequences, with roughly 4% found just once. This sample comprised PBMCs, obtained 5 days after the yellow fever booster vaccination. These receptors all stem from a man between 18 and 35 years old who received the YFV17D yellow fever vaccine. Each CDR3 is given with its conserved first and last residue.

>TRBJ2-1|TRBV5-1
CASSWGTIRYNEQFF
>TRBJ1-1|TRBV10-3
CAISESSFGRRNTEAFF
>TRBJ1-5|TRBV4-3
CASSQDPYGDRSQPQHF
>TRBJ2-6|TRBV6-5
CATRQGSSSGANVLTF
>TRBJ2-3|TRBV5-5
CASSLAVATDTQYF
>TRBJ1-4|TRBV5-1
CASSGDAGEEKLFF
>TRBJ2-5|TRBV27
CASSFVWGGETQYF
>TRBJ1-2|TRBV7-8
CASSFTGRAYGYTF
>TRBJ1-6|TRBV4-2
CASSQERDSPLHF
>TRBJ2-2|TRBV7-2
CASSLPINTGELFF
>TRBJ2-4|TRBV6-5
CASSPDSLAKNIQYF
>TRBJ1-1|TRBV6-5
CASSYSGGGLNTEAFF
>TRBJ2-5|TRBV12-3/TRBV12-4
CASRGQPRETQYF
>TRBJ1-2|TRBV7-9
CASSLVGRYYGYTF
>TRBJ1-2|TRBV4-3
CASSQDQGKGMGYGYTF
>TRBJ1-5|TRBV5-1
CASSPRPSDRGSNQPQHF
>TRBJ1-2|TRBV5-1
CASSLLTGLGGYGYTF
>TRBJ2-5|TRBV9
CASSVEAGGRFTGQETQYF
>TRBJ2-3|TRBV25-1
CASNVGGTDTQYF
>TRBJ2-7|TRBV4-3
CASSQDFSSGQYF
>TRBJ2-3|TRBV12-3/TRBV12-4
CASSLGLAGVGYF